The rows below give T cell receptor beta chains drawn from one sample of a study of cytomegalovirus exposure and HLA in healthy donors. Generated by immunoSEQ multiplex PCR, the TCRdb table keeps only in-frame clones and is missing some. The data hold around 58,000 clones, with around 77% observed a single time. The sequenced material came from PBMCs. The receptors derive from a male donor in good health and CMV-seropositive. The CDR3 runs from the conserved cysteine through the conserved F or W. D genes are given only for firm matches. Some rows mark clone size as missing; the rest say once, few, many or name a class of expanded clone.

len	j_gene	v_gene	abundance	d_gene	CDR3nt	CDR3aa
15	TRBJ1-6	TRBV6-1	.	.	TGTGCCAGCAGTGAAGGAAGGGGTAGGAATTCACCCCTCCACTTT	CASSEGRGRNSPLHF
12	TRBJ2-7	TRBV29-1	.	.	TGCAGCGTTGTACCCGGAGGCGACGAGCAGTACTTC	CSVVPGGDEQYF
15	TRBJ1-1	TRBV10-3	.	.	TGTGCCATCAGTGAGTCGGCAGGGATGAACACTGAAGCTTTCTTT	CAISESAGMNTEAFF
15	TRBJ1-1	TRBV7-6	.	.	TGTGCCAGCAGCTTAGCAGGAGGGGTGCGCACTGAAGCTTTCTTT	CASSLAGGVRTEAFF
15	TRBJ1-5	TRBV28	.	.	TGTGCCAGCAGCTTAGGACGGACTGGGAACCAGCCCCAGCATTTT	CASSLGRTGNQPQHF
14	TRBJ1-4	TRBV19	few	.	TGTGCCAGTAGTATAGTGGGGCCGGCGGGGGGACTGTTTTTT	CASSIVGPAGGLFF
16	TRBJ1-2	TRBV5-1	.	TRBD1	TGCGCCAGCAGCTTAGCCGGGACAGGGGGCGCTGGGGGCTACACCTTC	CASSLAGTGGAGGYTF
14	TRBJ2-1	TRBV9	.	TRBD2	TGTGCCAGCAGCGAGACTAGCGGGGGTACCAAGCAGTTCTTC	CASSETSGGTKQFF
15	TRBJ2-2	TRBV25-1	.	.	TGTGCCAGCAGTCTAGGGCAGGGTTACACCGGGGAGCTGTTTTTT	CASSLGQGYTGELFF
16	TRBJ2-2	TRBV27	.	.	TGTGCCAGCAGTTTATCGTCCAGGGTATATCCCGGGGAGCTGTTTTTT	CASSLSSRVYPGELFF
15	TRBJ2-7	TRBV4-1	.	.	TGCGCCAGCAGCCAAGTTCCCGGGCTAGCTTACGAGCAGTACTTC	CASSQVPGLAYEQYF
15	TRBJ2-1	TRBV11-3	.	TRBD1	TGTGCCAGCAGCTTAGGACAGGGTCCCTACAATGAGCAGTTCTTC	CASSLGQGPYNEQFF
16	TRBJ1-6	TRBV19	once	.	TGTGCCAGTAGTATCAGGCTGTCCGCAGATAATTCACCCCTCCACTTT	CASSIRLSADNSPLHF
17	TRBJ2-3	TRBV6-1	.	TRBD2	TGTGCCAGCAGTGAAATCCTAGCGGGGGGCCTTAAGGATACGCAGTATTTT	CASSEILAGGLKDTQYF
15	TRBJ1-5	TRBV5-8	.	.	TGTGCCAGCAGCTTGCTAGGATTTAGCAATCAGCCCCAGCATTTT	CASSLLGFSNQPQHF
12	TRBJ1-2	TRBV6-5	.	TRBD1	TGTGCCAGCCAGGACAGGGTGGGTGGCTACACCTTC	CASQDRVGGYTF
16	TRBJ1-2	TRBV5-1	.	TRBD1	TGCGCCAGCAGCTCGGACAGGGGTCGAGCTATGGGAGGCTACACCTTC	CASSSDRGRAMGGYTF
16	TRBJ1-2	TRBV4-2	.	TRBD1	TGTGCCAGCAGCCAAGCACACCGGACAGGGGGTAGTGGCTACACCTTC	CASSQAHRTGGSGYTF
14	TRBJ2-7	TRBV18	few	TRBD1	TGTGCCAGCTCACAGGGGGCTTCCACCTACGAGCAGTACTTC	CASSQGASTYEQYF
14	TRBJ2-7	TRBV27	once	.	TGTGCCAGCGGCGGGACCCTCAAAACCTACGAGCAGTACTTC	CASGGTLKTYEQYF
15	TRBJ1-1	TRBV19	few	TRBD1	TGTGCCACCTCGAAATGGGGACAGGGAGACGCTGAAGCTTTCTTT	CATSKWGQGDAEAFF
14	TRBJ1-5	TRBV6-5	few	TRBD1	TGTGCCAGCAGGGGTACAGGGGCGGGTCAGCCCCAGCATTTT	CASRGTGAGQPQHF
16	TRBJ1-3	TRBV19	.	.	TGTGCCAGTAGTGTGGGACTGACGTCTCGGGGAAACACCATATATTTT	CASSVGLTSRGNTIYF
15	TRBJ1-1	TRBV6-5	few	.	TGTGCCAGCAGTTACTCACAGGAAACGAACACTGAAGCTTTCTTT	CASSYSQETNTEAFF
15	TRBJ2-1	TRBV18	.	TRBD1	TGTGCCAGCTCACCATGGACAGGGATCTACAATGAGCAGTTCTTC	CASSPWTGIYNEQFF
19	TRBJ1-5	TRBV23-1	.	TRBD1	TGCGCCAGCAGTCAACCTCGGACAGGGGGCGCCGATAGCAATCAGCCCCAGCATTTT	CASSQPRTGGADSNQPQHF
15	TRBJ2-1	TRBV7-2	.	TRBD1	TGTGCCAGCAGCTTAGGGGGGACAGGGGGCGTTGAGCAGTTCTTC	CASSLGGTGGVEQFF
15	TRBJ1-5	TRBV2	.	TRBD1	TGTGCCAGCAGTGAGTCCGGCAGGGGGCTAATGCCCCAGCATTTT	CASSESGRGLMPQHF
12	TRBJ2-3	TRBV9	.	TRBD2	TGTGCCAGCAGCCCCGGGGGGGGTACGCAGTATTTT	CASSPGGGTQYF
16	TRBJ2-5	TRBV7-7	.	.	TGTGCCAGCAGCTTAGCCTTGGCTAGTTCTACCGAGACCCAGTACTTC	CASSLALASSTETQYF
15	TRBJ2-1	TRBV4-3	few	TRBD2	TGCGCCAGCAGCCAAGATCGATTAGCGGGTAATGAGCAGTTCTTC	CASSQDRLAGNEQFF
13	TRBJ2-7	TRBV28	few	.	TGTGCCAGCGAGGCTGAGAGCTCCTACGAGCAGTACTTC	CASEAESSYEQYF
17	TRBJ2-1	TRBV15	.	.	TGTGCCACCAGCAGAGATAGCTTGAGGTACCCCTACAATGAGCAGTTCTTC	CATSRDSLRYPYNEQFF
15	TRBJ1-1	TRBV6-5	.	.	TGTGCCAGCAGTTACTCTCCAGGGTCTAACACTGAAGCTTTCTTT	CASSYSPGSNTEAFF
13	TRBJ1-5	TRBV19	.	.	TGTGCCAGTAGTATACAGGTGAATCAGCCCCAGCATTTT	CASSIQVNQPQHF
15	TRBJ2-2	TRBV2	.	TRBD2	TGTGCCAGCAGTGTAAGCGGGGGGGACACCGGGGAGCTGTTTTTT	CASSVSGGDTGELFF
17	TRBJ1-1	TRBV4-1	few	TRBD1	TGCGCCAGCAGCCAAGGGACAGGGGGCAGTGGAAACACTGAAGCTTTCTTT	CASSQGTGGSGNTEAFF